This T cell receptor beta chain was obtained from a study of spatial heterogeneity in lung cancer. The overall study: Consistently, beta-chain sequences turned up in larger numbers than alpha-chain sequences did.

This clonotype was observed a handful of times. Time point of the sample: sample taken at primary tumor resection. No cell sorting; template was whole RNA from tumor, lung tissue or PBMC. Samples came from 72 TRACERx patients with untreated early-stage lung cancer. Every TCR cDNA molecule bore a unique molecular identifier. TCRdb ran MiXCR on the 5' RACE reads and lists one entry per CDR3 protein. The sample includes roughly 10,000 distinct CDR3 sequences, roughly 4.2% of them seen just once. Germline V gives CDR1 SGHVS, CDR2 FNYEAQ. This CDR3 has 17 amino acids. The V gene end was trimmed by 5 bases and the J gene end by 1 base; junction bases not matched to a gene: 5.

V gene TRBV7-6 combines with J gene TRBJ2-3; 14 bases are shared with TRBD2. This clonotype was obtained from a male donor with early-stage non-small cell lung cancer. The sample was normal lung tissue next to the tumor, taken at surgery. The CDR3 reads CASSPGTSGSRTDTQYF. CDR3 coding DNA: TGTGCCAGCAGCCCGGGGACTAGCGGGAGCCGCACAGATACGCAGTATTTT. The whole variable domain, filled in from reference TRBV7-6 and TRBJ2-3, reads GAGVSQSPRYKVTKRGQDVALRCDPISGHVSLYWYRQALGQGPEFLTYFNYEAQQDKSGLPNDRFSAERPEGSISTLTIQRTEQRDSAMYRCASSPGTSGSRTDTQYFGPGTRLTVL.